The next 16 T cell receptor beta chains were all read from a single sample in a study of blood T cells in healthy people across ages. Next came a second PCR, run for about 6 to 11 cycles, which used a sample-barcoded 5' primer along with a J-beta primer mix. Each CDR3 protein is one row after TCRdb ran MiXCR on the 5' RACE reads. In the table there are 1.5 million to 1.9 million distinct CDR3 sequences, around 40% of which are singletons. Sequencing input: blood. The receptors were gathered from a woman between 18 and 30 years old in good health.

This clonotype appeared a few times. This chain joins TRBV20-1 and TRBJ1-1; TRBD1 might be the D (5 bases). The CDR3 loop spans 15 amino acids. The V and J ends lost 0 bases and 5 bases respectively, with 16 bases between them. CDR1 DFQATT and CDR2 SNEGSKA come from the germline V gene (reference sequence). The CDR3 DNA reads as TGCAGTGCTAGAGATCTTGCGGGGGTTGGAACTGAAGCTTTCTTT. Amino acid sequence: CSARDLAGVGTEAFF.

The chain combines TRBV12-5 with TRBJ2-1, with 9 bases matching TRBD2. Looked up from germline, CDR1 is LGHNT and CDR2 is FRNRAP. V was pared by 4 bases and J by 3 bases, with 7 bases of the junction left unmatched. The CDR3 extends over 16 amino acids. The CDR3 loop is CASGWVAGGHYNEQFF. CDR3 bases: TGTGCTAGTGGTTGGGTGGCGGGGGGGCACTACAATGAGCAGTTCTTC.

A few counts support this clonotype. The rearrangement links TRBV20-1 to TRBJ1-3; D may be TRBD1 (6 bases). V was cut by 3 bases and J by 0 bases, with 12 bases left in between. The CDR3 loop spans 15 amino acids. Germline V lookup: CDR1 DFQATT, CDR2 SNEGSKA (reference sequence). The CDR3 protein is CSASGQLHSGNTIYF. The CDR3 DNA reads as TGCAGTGCTAGTGGACAGCTTCACTCTGGAAACACCATATATTTT.

This clonotype occurred a few times. The CDR3 reads CSARDLGGEQYF. The CDR3 DNA reads as TGCAGTGCTAGAGATTTGGGGGGCGAGCAGTACTTC. The chain combines TRBV20-1 with TRBJ2-5; tentative D call: TRBD2 (6 bases). TRBJ2-7 explains the end of the DNA better; the J call may be wrong. The CDR3 contains 12 residues. Germline V CDR1 and CDR2: DFQATT, SNEGSKA (reference sequence).

The J gene is TRBJ1-1, the V gene TRBV5-6; TRBD1 might be the D (6 bases). Germline V CDR1 and CDR2: SGHDT, YYEEEE. The CDR3 runs 16 residues. The ends were cut back, 4 bases at V and 2 bases at J, with 18 bases in the middle. The CDR3 here is CASSLFGEGGNTEAFF. CDR3 in DNA: TGTGCCAGCAGCCTCTTTGGGGAAGGGGGTAACACTGAAGCTTTCTTT.

This chain connects TRBV5-1 to TRBJ1-4; D uncertain. CDR1 is SGHRS, CDR2 YFSETQ, per germline. Trimming removed 4 bases at V and 8 bases at J, with 15 bases between. There are 14 residues in the CDR3. The CDR3 is CASSPGPDWEKLFF. CDR3 DNA: TGCGCCAGCAGCCCCGGACCTGATTGGGAAAAACTGTTTTTT. Using reference TRBV5-1 and TRBJ1-4 for the parts outside the CDR3, the full variable domain is KAGVTQTPRYLIKTRGQQVTLSCSPISGHRSVSWYQQTPGQGLQFLFEYFSETQRNKGNFPGRFSGRQFSNSRSEMNVSTLELGDSALYLCASSPGPDWEKLFFGSGTQLSVL.

This clonotype has at least ten counts. This sequence joins TRBV7-9 and TRBJ1-5; D remains unclear. CDR3 length: 14 residues. The germline V and J ends were trimmed by 0 bases and 3 bases, with 6 bases remaining between them. Germline-derived CDR1 and CDR2 are SEHNR and FQNEAQ (reference sequence). The CDR3 protein is CASSLAGYNQPQHF. CDR3 nucleotides: TGTGCCAGCAGCTTAGCAGGGTACAATCAGCCCCAGCATTTT.

This clonotype was counted only a few times. V gene TRBV5-6 combines with J gene TRBJ2-7; D might be TRBD1 (6 bases). The CDR3 loop spans 17 amino acids. Germline V lookup: CDR1 SGHDT, CDR2 YYEEEE. V was clipped by 0 bases and J by 2 bases, with 18 bases between them. The CDR3 nucleotides are TGTGCCAGCAGCTTGGTAGCAGTCTCAGGGGCAACCTACGAGCAGTACTTC. Translation: CASSLVAVSGATYEQYF.

V usage is TRBV7-2 and J usage is TRBJ2-1; the D gene is possibly TRBD2 (5 bases). The germline V and J ends were trimmed by 1 base and 10 bases, with 8 bases remaining between them. The germline V gene has CDR1 SGHTA and CDR2 FQGNSA. The CDR3 runs 12 residues. The CDR3 reads CASSLERWEQFF. CDR3 nucleotides: TGTGCCAGCAGCTTAGAGCGGTGGGAGCAGTTCTTC. Full variable domain (missing parts from reference TRBV7-2 and TRBJ2-1): GAGVSQSPSNKVTEKGKDVELRCDPISGHTALYWYRQSLGQGLEFLIYFQGNSAPDKSGLPSDRFSAERTGGSVSTLTIQRTQQEDSAVYLCASSLERWEQFFGPGTRLTVL.

V gene TRBV20-1 combines with J gene TRBJ2-7; D unclear. The length of the CDR3 is 14 residues. V was cut by 3 bases and J by 0 bases, with 12 bases left in between. Germline CDR1 DFQATT, CDR2 SNEGSKA (reference sequence). This CDR3 reads CSASGSGSSYEQYF. Written as DNA, the CDR3 is TGCAGTGCTAGCGGCTCCGGCAGCTCCTACGAGCAGTACTTC.

This clonotype appeared a few times. V and J are TRBV25-1 and TRBJ1-5, with a tentative D call TRBD1 (6 bases). This CDR3 has 13 residues. V was pared by 8 bases and J by 2 bases, with 10 bases between. The germline V gene encodes CDR1 MGHDK and CDR2 SYGVNS. This CDR3 reads CASGRGGNQPQHF. The CDR3 DNA sequence: TGTGCCAGCGGCAGGGGAGGCAATCAGCCCCAGCATTTT.

The chain uses TRBV6-2 or TRBV6-3 and TRBJ2-7; TRBD2 is a possible D gene (5 bases). The V gene's germline CDR1 is MNHEY and CDR2 SVGEGT. The CDR3 is 13 amino acids. Trimming pared 6 bases from V and 1 base from J, leaving 10 bases between. CDR3 loop: CASREDGSYEQYF. CDR3 coding DNA: TGTGCCAGCAGGGAGGACGGATCCTACGAGCAGTACTTC.

The J gene is TRBJ2-7, the V gene TRBV7-8; D might be TRBD1 or TRBD2, each matching 5 bases. V was clipped by 4 bases and J by 3 bases, with 25 bases between them. The V gene's germline CDR1 is SGHVS and CDR2 FQNEAQ. CDR3 length: 18 residues. The CDR3 DNA reads TGTGCCAGCAGCTCTAGGCCGGGTGGGGGAGTTCGGAGCTACGAGCAGTACTTC. It encodes CASSSRPGGGVRSYEQYF.

This clonotype was detected once. The V gene is TRBV2, the J gene TRBJ2-1; weak D call: TRBD2 (5 bases). Trimming left V 5 bases short and J 6 bases short, with 17 bases between. The CDR3 totals 15 residues. Germline CDR1 SNHLY, CDR2 FYNNEI. The CDR3 coding sequence is TGTGCCAGCAGTCGACTGACGACGGGATCCAATGAGCAGTTCTTC. It yields the protein CASSRLTTGSNEQFF.

The chain has TRBV12-3 or TRBV12-4 and TRBJ2-7, with 11 bases fitting TRBD2. Unmatched junction bases numbered 6, after V lost 7 bases and J lost 1 base. The CDR3 contains 15 residues. The DNA for the CDR3 is TGTGCCAGCACCCGGACTAGCGGGTTATCCTACGAGCAGTACTTC. This codes for CASTRTSGLSYEQYF.

Only a few counts were recorded for this clonotype. The rearrangement joins TRBV20-1 to TRBJ2-3, with TRBD2 matching over 7 bases. The V gene's germline CDR1 is DFQATT and CDR2 SNEGSKA (reference sequence). The CDR3 length is 16 residues. J was trimmed by 4 bases and V by 0 bases; bases with no gene match: 10. Written as DNA, the CDR3 is TGCAGTGCTAGAGACTGGTCACGGGGGGTCCCAGATACGCAGTATTTT. Translated, it gives CSARDWSRGVPDTQYF.